This TCR beta chain was captured by sequencing in a study of molecular identifiers for immune sequencing clone quantification. Across the whole study: In replicates, RNA from roughly 21,000 or 96,000 naive CD8 cells was divided five ways and four parts were sequenced.

The V gene lost 0 bases and the J gene lost 0 bases, with 3 bases spanning the gap. The CDR3 totals 12 residues. Germline CDR1 SQVTM, CDR2 ANQGSEA. This clonotype came up many times. Source material for naive CD8 libraries was roughly 19,000 to 1,000,000 sorted cells, with 10%, 30% or 50% RNA. TCRdb recomputed calls from the PCR reads with MiXCR, one row per CDR3 protein. Here the sample spans approximately 100,000 distinct CDR3 sequences, under 40% being singletons. The chain is built from TRBV29-1 and TRBJ2-7; D remains ambiguous. Sequencing was carried out using naive CD8+ T cells from blood, with Jurkat cell RNA spiked in. Subset described: FACS-sorted CD8+CD4-CCR7+CD45RA+ naive T cells. The TCR sequence derives from a human donor in good health. Some libraries in this study had Jurkat cell RNA spiked in. CDR3 sequence (DNA): TGCAGCGTTGAAGACAGCTCCTACGAGCAGTACTTC. Amino acid sequence: CSVEDSSYEQYF.